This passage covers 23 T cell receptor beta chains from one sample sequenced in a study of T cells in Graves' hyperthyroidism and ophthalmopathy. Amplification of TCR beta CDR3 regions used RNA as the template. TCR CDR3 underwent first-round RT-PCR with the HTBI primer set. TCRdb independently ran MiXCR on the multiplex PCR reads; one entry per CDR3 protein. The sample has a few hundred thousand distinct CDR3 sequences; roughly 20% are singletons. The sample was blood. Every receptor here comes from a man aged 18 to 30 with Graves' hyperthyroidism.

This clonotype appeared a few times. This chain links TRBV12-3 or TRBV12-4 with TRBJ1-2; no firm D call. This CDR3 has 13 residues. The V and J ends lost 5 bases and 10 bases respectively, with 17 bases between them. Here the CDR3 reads CASSLPRISVYTF. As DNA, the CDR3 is TGTGCCAGCAGTCTCCCGAGGATCAGTGTCTACACCTTC.

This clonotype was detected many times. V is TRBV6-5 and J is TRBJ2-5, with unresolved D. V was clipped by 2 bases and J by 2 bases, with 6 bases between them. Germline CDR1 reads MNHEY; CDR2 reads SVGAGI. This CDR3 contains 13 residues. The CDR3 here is CASSYEPQETQYF. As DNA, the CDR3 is TGTGCCAGCAGTTACGAACCTCAAGAGACCCAGTACTTC.

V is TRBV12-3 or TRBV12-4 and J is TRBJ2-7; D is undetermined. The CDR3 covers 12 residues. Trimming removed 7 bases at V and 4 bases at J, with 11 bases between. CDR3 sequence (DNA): TGTGCCAGCACCGCAAAGGGATACGAGCAGTACTTC. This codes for CASTAKGYEQYF.

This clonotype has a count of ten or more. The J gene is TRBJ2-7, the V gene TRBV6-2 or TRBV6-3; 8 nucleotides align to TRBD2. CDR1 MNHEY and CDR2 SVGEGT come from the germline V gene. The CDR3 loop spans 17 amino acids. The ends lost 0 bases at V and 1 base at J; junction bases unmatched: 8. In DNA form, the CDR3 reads TGTGCCAGCAGTTACTCACCCGGGAGGGGGGAATCCTACGAGCAGTACTTC. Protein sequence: CASSYSPGRGESYEQYF.

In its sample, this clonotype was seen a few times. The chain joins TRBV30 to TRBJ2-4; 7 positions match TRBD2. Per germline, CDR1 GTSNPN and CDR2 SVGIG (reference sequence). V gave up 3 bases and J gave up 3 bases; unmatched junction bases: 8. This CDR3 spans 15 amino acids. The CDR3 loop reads CAWRSAWEGKNIQYF. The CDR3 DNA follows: TGTGCCTGGAGGAGTGCGTGGGAGGGCAAAAACATTCAGTACTTC.

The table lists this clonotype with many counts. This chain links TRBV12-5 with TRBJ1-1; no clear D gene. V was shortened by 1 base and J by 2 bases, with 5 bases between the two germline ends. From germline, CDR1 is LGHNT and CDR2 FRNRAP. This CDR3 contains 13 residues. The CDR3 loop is CASGLGHNTEAFF. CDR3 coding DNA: TGTGCTAGTGGTTTGGGACATAACACTGAAGCTTTCTTT.

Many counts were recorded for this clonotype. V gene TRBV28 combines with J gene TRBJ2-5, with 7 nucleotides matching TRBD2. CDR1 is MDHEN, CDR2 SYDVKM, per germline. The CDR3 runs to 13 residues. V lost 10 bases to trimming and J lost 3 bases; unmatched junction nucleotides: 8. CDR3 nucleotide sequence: TGTGCCACCCTTCGGGGGGACGAAGAGACCCAGTACTTC. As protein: CATLRGDEETQYF. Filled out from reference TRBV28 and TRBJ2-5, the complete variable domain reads DVKVTQSSRYLVKRTGEKVFLECVQDMDHENMFWYRQDPGLGLRLIYFSYDVKMKEKGDIPEGYSVSREKKERFSLILESASTNQTSMYLCATLRGDEETQYFGPGTRLLVL.

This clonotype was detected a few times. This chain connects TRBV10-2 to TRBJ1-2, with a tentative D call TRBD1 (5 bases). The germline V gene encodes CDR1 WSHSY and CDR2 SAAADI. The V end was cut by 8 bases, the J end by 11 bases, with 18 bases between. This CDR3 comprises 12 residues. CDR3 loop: CASRDPVNSYTF. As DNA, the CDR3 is TGCGCCAGCCGGGACCCGGTCAATAGTTACACCTTC.

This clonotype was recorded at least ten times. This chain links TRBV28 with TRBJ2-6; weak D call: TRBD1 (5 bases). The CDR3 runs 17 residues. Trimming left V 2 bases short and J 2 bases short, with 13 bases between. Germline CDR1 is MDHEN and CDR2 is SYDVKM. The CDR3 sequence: CASSLPQGTPGANVLTF. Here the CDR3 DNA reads TGTGCCAGCAGTTTACCCCAGGGAACCCCTGGGGCCAACGTCCTGACTTTC.

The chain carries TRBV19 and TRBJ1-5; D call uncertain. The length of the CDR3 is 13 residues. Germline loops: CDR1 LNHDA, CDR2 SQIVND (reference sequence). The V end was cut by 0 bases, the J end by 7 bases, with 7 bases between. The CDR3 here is CASSIEGWQPQHF. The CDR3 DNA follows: TGTGCCAGTAGTATAGAGGGGTGGCAGCCCCAGCATTTT.

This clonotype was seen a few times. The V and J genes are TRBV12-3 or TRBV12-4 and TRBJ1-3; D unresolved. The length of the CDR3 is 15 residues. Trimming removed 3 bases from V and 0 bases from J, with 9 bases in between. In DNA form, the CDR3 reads TGTGCCAGCAGTTTGGGGAGGTTCTCTGGAAACACCATATATTTT. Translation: CASSLGRFSGNTIYF.

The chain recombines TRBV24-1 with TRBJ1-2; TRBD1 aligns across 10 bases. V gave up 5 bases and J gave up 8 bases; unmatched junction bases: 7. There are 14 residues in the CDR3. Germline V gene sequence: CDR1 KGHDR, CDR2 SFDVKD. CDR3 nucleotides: TGTGCCACCAGTGGCCTCGGGACAGGGGACGGCTACACCTTC. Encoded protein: CATSGLGTGDGYTF.

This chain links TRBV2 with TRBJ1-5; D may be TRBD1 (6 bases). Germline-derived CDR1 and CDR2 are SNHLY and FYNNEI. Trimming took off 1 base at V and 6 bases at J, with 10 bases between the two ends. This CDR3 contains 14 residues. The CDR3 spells CASSEVGGTQPQHF. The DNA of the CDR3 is TGTGCCAGCAGTGAAGTGGGGGGCACTCAGCCCCAGCATTTT.

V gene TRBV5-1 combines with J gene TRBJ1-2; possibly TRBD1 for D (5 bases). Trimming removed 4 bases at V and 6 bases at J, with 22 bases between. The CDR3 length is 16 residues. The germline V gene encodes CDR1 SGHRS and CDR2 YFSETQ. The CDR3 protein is CASSPGAGVLPDGYTF. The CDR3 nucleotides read TGCGCCAGCAGCCCCGGGGCCGGGGTACTACCTGATGGCTACACCTTC.

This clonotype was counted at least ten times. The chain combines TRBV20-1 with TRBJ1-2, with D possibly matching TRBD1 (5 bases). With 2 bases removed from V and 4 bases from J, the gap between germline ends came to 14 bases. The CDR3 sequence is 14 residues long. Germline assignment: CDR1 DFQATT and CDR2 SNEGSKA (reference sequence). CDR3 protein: CSARSPAGPYGYTF. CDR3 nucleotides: TGCAGTGCTAGATCCCCGGCAGGGCCCTATGGCTACACCTTC.

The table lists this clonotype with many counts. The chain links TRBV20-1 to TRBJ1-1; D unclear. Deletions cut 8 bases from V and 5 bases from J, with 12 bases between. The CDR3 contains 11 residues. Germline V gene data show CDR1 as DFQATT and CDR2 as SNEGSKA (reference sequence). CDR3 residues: CSPSGGTEAFF. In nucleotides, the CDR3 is TGCAGTCCCAGTGGTGGGACTGAAGCTTTCTTT.

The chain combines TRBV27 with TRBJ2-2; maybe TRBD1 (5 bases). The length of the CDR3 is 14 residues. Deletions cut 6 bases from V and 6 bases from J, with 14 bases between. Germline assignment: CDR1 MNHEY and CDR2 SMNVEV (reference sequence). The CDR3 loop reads CASSPSRVAGELFF. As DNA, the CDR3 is TGTGCCAGCAGCCCCAGCAGGGTTGCCGGGGAGCTGTTTTTT.

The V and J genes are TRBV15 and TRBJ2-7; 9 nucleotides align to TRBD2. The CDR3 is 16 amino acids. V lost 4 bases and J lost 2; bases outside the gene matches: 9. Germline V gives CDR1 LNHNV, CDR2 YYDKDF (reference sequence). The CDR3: CATSTSTRGGTYEQYF. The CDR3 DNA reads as TGTGCCACCAGCACCTCTACGCGGGGGGGCACCTACGAGCAGTACTTC.

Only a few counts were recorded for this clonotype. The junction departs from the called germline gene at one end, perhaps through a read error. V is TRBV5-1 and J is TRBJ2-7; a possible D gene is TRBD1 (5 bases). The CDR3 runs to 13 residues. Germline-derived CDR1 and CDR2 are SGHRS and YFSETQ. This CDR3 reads CTSSLADSYEQYF. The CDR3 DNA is TGCACCAGCAGCTTGGCCGACAGCTACGAGCAGTACTTC.

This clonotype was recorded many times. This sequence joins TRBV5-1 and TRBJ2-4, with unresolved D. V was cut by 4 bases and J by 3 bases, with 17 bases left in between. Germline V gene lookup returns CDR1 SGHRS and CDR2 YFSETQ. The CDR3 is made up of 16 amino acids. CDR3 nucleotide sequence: TGCGCCAGCAGCCCCCAGAGGAACGAGGTCAAAAACATTCAGTACTTC. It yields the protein CASSPQRNEVKNIQYF.

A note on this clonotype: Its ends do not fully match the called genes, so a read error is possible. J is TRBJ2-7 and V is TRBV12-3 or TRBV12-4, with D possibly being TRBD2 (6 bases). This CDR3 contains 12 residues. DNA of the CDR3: TGTGCCAGCAGTCTTCCCCCTGGGGGGACGAACTTC. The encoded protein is CASSLPPGGTNF.

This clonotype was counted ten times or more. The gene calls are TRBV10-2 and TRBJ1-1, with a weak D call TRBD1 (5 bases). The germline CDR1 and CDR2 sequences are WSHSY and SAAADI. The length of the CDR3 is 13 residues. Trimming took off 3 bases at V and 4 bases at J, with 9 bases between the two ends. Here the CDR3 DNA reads TGCGCCAGCAGTGACATGCAGGGCACTGAAGCTTTCTTT. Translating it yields CASSDMQGTEAFF.

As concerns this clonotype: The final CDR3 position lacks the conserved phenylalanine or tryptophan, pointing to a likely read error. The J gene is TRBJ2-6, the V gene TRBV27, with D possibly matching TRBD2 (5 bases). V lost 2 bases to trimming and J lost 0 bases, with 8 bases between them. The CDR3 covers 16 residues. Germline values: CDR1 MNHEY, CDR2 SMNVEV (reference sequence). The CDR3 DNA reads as TGTGCCAGCAGTTTAGGGCGGGCCTCTGGGGCCAACGTCCTGACTTCC. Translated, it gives CASSLGRASGANVLTS.